This T cell receptor (beta chain) was sequenced during a study of blood T cell repertoires in COVID-19 (dated by TCRdb to 2018 to 2020). Looking at the study overall: Samples covering the acute and convalescent phases of COVID-19 were provided by collaborators in the United States, Italy and Spain. The prospective study material was composed of cDNA or gDNA derived from T cells, B-cell-depleted T cells, or PBMCs. Sample metadata almost always included a de-identified subject ID, COVID-19 status, age in years and sex. The repertoires were released in a freely available public database intended as a resource for research on the immune response to SARS-CoV-2. Samples came from the ongoing ImmuneRACE study (first 160 participants) plus 1,254 subjects from 6 global collaborators. HLA class I and class II types, where available, came from metadata supplied by the sample provider rather than from assay-based typing. The dataset comprised deeply sampled blood TCRbeta repertoires from subjects exposed to, actively infected with, or recovered from COVID-19.

Collaborating institutions collected whole blood in K2EDTA tubes following their own protocols. For TCRbeta analysis, collaborators shipped samples as frozen whole blood, isolated PBMCs, or DNA extracted from either of those sample types. Study-wide conclusions, independent of this receptor: The amount of clinical and demographic metadata varied by source and participant and was provided uncurated.

The germline V end is reduced by 8 bases and the J end by 1 base; junction bases left unmatched: 1. According to the germline V gene, CDR1 reads SNHLY and CDR2 reads FYNNEI. There are 13 amino acids in the CDR3, from cysteine to phenylalanine inclusive. Of the read, only the CDR3 DNA is kept; its 39 bases are in frame from base 1. As concerns this clone: There is no known antigen for this receptor. No per-base quality is available; no much larger clone lies one base away.

TCRbeta CDR3 regions were amplified from genomic DNA using the immunoSEQ Assay, a bias-controlled multiplex PCR. The published analysis was carried out like this. The number of nucleated cells in each sample was estimated from the amplification of reference gene primers within the assay. To quantify the absolute abundance of each unique TCRbeta CDR3 rearrangement, sequence reads were collapsed and filtered. For each sample, productive Simpson clonality was calculated by taking the square root of Simpson's diversity index across productive rearrangements. Not all clones reach the TCRdb copy of this immuneACCESS table, which keeps in-frame sequences only. Checked studies attribute under half of the gap to unresolved V genes and leave the rest unexplained. V, J and clone size derive from that table, while D and trimming were established from the DNA sequence. This sample is represented by 40,000 to 55,000 clones; around 84% of them were singletons. Together, the top ten hold roughly 2.5% of the sample.

The rearranged segments are TRBV2 and TRBJ2-4, and 8 junction bases match TRBD2. The sample consisted of peripheral blood. The clonotype was recovered from a middle-aged man with acute or convalescent COVID-19. The CDR3 amino acid sequence is: CASGGGAKNIQYF. The DNA reads as follows: TGTGCCAGCGGCGGGGGGGCCAAAAACATTCAGTACTTC.